These 32 T cell receptor beta chains originate from one sample sequenced in a study of cytotoxic CD8 clonotypes in ibrutinib-treated CLL. Sequencing was performed with immunoSEQ multiplex PCR; in TCRdb, only in-frame clones are kept and a portion is missing. The sample has tens of thousands of clones; around four fifths are singletons. The sample was PBMCs, taken after 24 months of ibrutinib treatment. These TCRs come from a human donor with chronic lymphocytic leukemia.

The chain is built from TRBV25-1 and TRBJ1-1; D ambiguous. Trimming pared 4 bases from V and 1 base from J, leaving 10 bases between. CDR1 MGHDK and CDR2 SYGVNS come from the germline V gene. The CDR3 is 14 amino acids. For the CDR3, the DNA is TGTGCCAGCAGTGCCCCCCCAGGGAACACTGAAGCTTTCTTT. Its protein is CASSAPPGNTEAFF.

This clone has just a few counts. The chain joins TRBV5-1 to TRBJ2-5; D remains unclear. V shed 2 bases and J shed 1 base, with 3 bases lying between them. Per the germline V gene, CDR1 is SGHRS and CDR2 is YFSETQ. The CDR3 sequence is 12 residues long. This CDR3 reads CASSFSQETQYF. The CDR3 coding sequence is TGCGCCAGCAGCTTTAGCCAAGAGACCCAGTACTTC.

The chain combines TRBV9 with TRBJ2-3; D may be TRBD2 (5 bases). This CDR3 has 14 residues. The germline V and J ends were trimmed by 4 bases and 2 bases, with 11 bases remaining between them. Per the germline V gene, CDR1 is SGDLS and CDR2 is YYNGEE. The CDR3: CASSPRGDTDTQYF. The CDR3 DNA sequence: TGTGCCAGCAGCCCCCGGGGAGACACAGATACGCAGTATTTT.

The chain employs TRBV2 and TRBJ2-7; 10 bases are shared with TRBD2. V trimming: 2 bases; J trimming: 4 bases; junction bases outside the gene matches: 11. Germline loops: CDR1 SNHLY, CDR2 FYNNEI. The CDR3 length is 17 residues. The CDR3 DNA reads TGTGCCAGCAGTGAAAAAGGGTGGCTAGCGGGAGTGTACGAGCAGTACTTC. Protein product: CASSEKGWLAGVYEQYF.

The chain employs TRBV18 and TRBJ1-5, with a weak D call TRBD1 (6 bases). The V gene's germline CDR1 is KGHSH and CDR2 LQKENI. The ends were cut back, 5 bases at V and 3 bases at J, with 14 bases in the middle. The CDR3 runs 15 residues. As DNA, the CDR3 is TGTGCCAGCTCAGCCGAACAGGGAACCAATCAGCCCCAGCATTTT. As protein: CASSAEQGTNQPQHF.

This clone appeared a few times. The rearrangement uses TRBV30 and TRBJ2-7; TRBD1 matches 7 bases. This CDR3 spans 16 amino acids. The trim removed 0 bases at V and 2 bases at J, leaving 10 bases unmatched. In germline, CDR1 is GTSNPN, CDR2 SVGIG (reference sequence). The CDR3 region has the DNA TGTGCCTGGAGTGTAAGGGGACAGAAATGGGCCTACGAGCAGTACTTC. It translates to CAWSVRGQKWAYEQYF.

The chain links TRBV18 to TRBJ2-1; D is uncertain. The germline V gene encodes CDR1 KGHSH and CDR2 LQKENI. Trimming pared 4 bases from V and 4 bases from J, leaving 17 bases between. There are 16 residues in the CDR3. CDR3 loop: CASSLSPSTLYNEQFF. CDR3 in DNA: TGTGCCAGCTCACTCTCACCCAGCACACTTTACAATGAGCAGTTCTTC.

The gene calls are TRBV30 and TRBJ2-2; D unresolved. The ends were cut back, 0 bases at V and 7 bases at J, with 3 bases in the middle. Germline-derived CDR1 and CDR2 are GTSNPN and SVGIG (reference sequence). The CDR3 runs to 11 residues. The DNA of the CDR3 is TGTGCCTGGAGTGTGGTCGGGGAGCTGTTTTTT. It translates to CAWSVVGELFF.

The rearrangement uses TRBV18 and TRBJ2-5, with D unresolved. Between the trimmed V and J ends, which lost 0 bases and 3 bases, there was a span of 11 bases. Germline V gene lookup returns CDR1 KGHSH and CDR2 LQKENI. The CDR3 is made up of 15 amino acids. CDR3: CASSPPGTPEETQYF. Here the CDR3 DNA reads TGTGCCAGCTCACCACCGGGTACTCCTGAAGAGACCCAGTACTTC.

This clone was picked up a small number of times. The chain couples TRBV7-9 to TRBJ2-5; perhaps TRBD1 as D (6 bases). The CDR3 loop spans 15 amino acids. The V and J ends lost 1 base and 0 bases respectively, with 9 bases between them. Germline CDR1 reads SEHNR; CDR2 reads FQNEAQ (reference sequence). The CDR3 sequence: CASSLDGDNQETQYF. For the CDR3, the DNA is TGTGCCAGCAGCTTAGATGGGGACAACCAAGAGACCCAGTACTTC.

V is TRBV5-1 and J is TRBJ2-2; tentatively, D is TRBD1 (6 bases). The V end was cut by 0 bases, the J end by 7 bases, with 13 bases between. Per germline, CDR1 SGHRS and CDR2 YFSETQ. CDR3 length equals 15 residues. The CDR3 protein is CASSLVAGVDGELFF. CDR3 bases: TGCGCCAGCAGCTTGGTGGCAGGGGTTGACGGGGAGCTGTTTTTT.

The V call is TRBV7-2, the J call TRBJ2-7; D ambiguous. V shed 5 bases and J shed 4 bases, with 15 bases lying between them. This CDR3 has 14 residues. Germline V CDR1 and CDR2: SGHTA, FQGNSA. Written as DNA, the CDR3 is TGTGCCAGCAGCCCCCCCGGGCCACTATACGAGCAGTACTTC. It specifies CASSPPGPLYEQYF.

Only a few counts were recorded for this clone. The chain recombines TRBV6-1 with TRBJ2-5; D gene uncertain. Per the germline V gene, CDR1 is MNHNS and CDR2 is SASEGT. The germline V and J ends were trimmed by 6 bases and 1 base, with 12 bases remaining between them. This CDR3 contains 14 residues. The CDR3 coding sequence is TGTGCCAGCAGCCCCGGGCTAGTCCAAGAGACCCAGTACTTC. Its translation is CASSPGLVQETQYF.

The chain uses TRBV19 and TRBJ2-1, with TRBD2 matching 11 bases. Germline CDR1 reads LNHDA; CDR2 reads SQIVND (reference sequence). The J segment lost 7 bases and the V segment lost 5 bases, leaving 7 bases of the junction unmatched. The CDR3 sequence is 15 residues long. The CDR3 loop reads CASSSLAGGLNEQFF. DNA for the CDR3: TGTGCCAGTAGTTCGCTAGCGGGAGGTTTAAATGAGCAGTTCTTC.

The chain links TRBV15 to TRBJ1-5, with D uncertain. Germline CDR1 reads LNHNV; CDR2 reads YYDKDF (reference sequence). The length of the CDR3 is 15 residues. V dropped 5 bases and J dropped 4 bases, with 15 bases sitting between them. For the CDR3, the DNA is TGTGCCACCAGCCCAAGTCTGGGAGAAAATCAGCCCCAGCATTTT. The encoded protein is CATSPSLGENQPQHF. The full variable domain, rest sourced from reference TRBV15 and TRBJ1-5, is DAMVIQNPRYQVTQFGKPVTLSCSQTLNHNVMYWYQQKSSQAPKLLFHYYDKDFNNEADTPDNFQSRRPNTSFCFLDIRSPGLGDTAMYLCATSPSLGENQPQHFGDGTRLSIL.

The chain carries TRBV1 and TRBJ2-7; the table's D call, TRBD2, has no DNA check behind it. TRBV1 is marked as a pseudogene. This CDR3 comprises 16 residues. The chain's CDR3 is CTSSQDGELPHYEQYF. CDR3 DNA sequence: TGCACCAGCAGCCAAGATGGGGAGTTGCCACACTACGAGCAGTACTTC.

The chain recombines TRBV5-4 with TRBJ1-1, with TRBD1 matching over 7 bases. Germline CDR1 reads SGHNT; CDR2 reads YYREEE (reference sequence). The CDR3 has 15 amino acids. J lost 5 bases, V lost 3 bases, and 10 bases had no gene match. The CDR3 region is CASSSNTGTVTEAFF. CDR3 in DNA: TGTGCCAGCAGCTCCAACACCGGGACAGTGACTGAAGCTTTCTTT.

The chain links TRBV28 to TRBJ2-2; possible D gene TRBD1, 5 bases. CDR3 length: 16 residues. Germline values: CDR1 MDHEN, CDR2 SYDVKM. The V and J ends lost 3 bases and 3 bases respectively, with 14 bases between them. CDR3 coding DNA: TGTGCCAGCAGTTTCGGACACAAGGCGGACACCGGGGAGCTGTTTTTT. It codes for CASSFGHKADTGELFF.

The chain combines TRBV5-4 with TRBJ2-3, with no clear D. Deletions cut 0 bases from V and 1 base from J, with 6 bases between. This CDR3 is built from 14 residues. CDR1 and CDR2 from the germline V gene are SGHNT and YYREEE (reference sequence). The CDR3 sequence: CASSLDLRTDTQYF. CDR3 DNA sequence: TGTGCCAGCAGCTTGGACTTGCGCACAGATACGCAGTATTTT. Full variable domain (outside the CDR3, taken from reference TRBV5-4 and TRBJ2-3): ETGVTQSPTHLIKTRGQQVTLRCSSQSGHNTVSWYQQALGQGPQFIFQYYREEENGRGNFPPRFSGLQFPNYSSELNVNALELDDSALYLCASSLDLRTDTQYFGPGTRLTVL.

The V call is TRBV5-5, the J call TRBJ2-7; D not certain. V was clipped by 0 bases and J by 4 bases, with 11 bases between them. This CDR3 has 14 residues. Germline values: CDR1 SGHKS, CDR2 YYEKEE (reference sequence). Here the CDR3 DNA reads TGTGCCAGCAGCTTGGAAGGAACGAGGTACGAGCAGTACTTC. Its translation is CASSLEGTRYEQYF.

This clone showed up just once. The genes are TRBV30 and TRBJ2-7; tentative D call: TRBD2 (6 bases). There are 16 residues in the CDR3. V was trimmed by 2 bases and J by 2 bases, leaving 19 bases between them. Germline V gene sequence: CDR1 GTSNPN, CDR2 SVGIG (reference sequence). This CDR3 is CAWSKSLEEGTYEQYF. The CDR3 bases are TGTGCCTGGAGTAAATCCTTGGAGGAGGGGACCTACGAGCAGTACTTC.

V usage is TRBV5-4 and J usage is TRBJ1-2; 8 bases map to TRBD1. Germline CDR1 is SGHNT and CDR2 is YYREEE (reference sequence). The CDR3 consists of 14 residues. V dropped 0 bases and J dropped 2; count of bases not matched to a gene: 0. CDR3 coding DNA: TGTGCCAGCAGCTTGGGACAGGGGAACTATGGCTACACCTTC. Its protein product is CASSLGQGNYGYTF.

The chain links TRBV6-6 to TRBJ2-3; possible D gene TRBD2, 5 bases. V was clipped by 0 bases and J by 2 bases, with 12 bases between them. Germline V CDR1 and CDR2: MNHNY, SVGAGI (reference sequence). The CDR3 is 16 amino acids. The CDR3 protein is CASSYSSSSFTDTQYF. As DNA, the CDR3 is TGTGCCAGCAGTTACTCGTCTAGCAGCTTCACAGATACGCAGTATTTT.

This clone was observed a handful of times. The V and J genes are TRBV5-1 and TRBJ1-4; D not resolved. Germline V lookup: CDR1 SGHRS, CDR2 YFSETQ. Trimming shortened V by 5 bases and J by 5 bases, and 13 bases separated the two germline ends. This CDR3 is built from 14 residues. In nucleotides, the CDR3 is TGCGCCAGCAGACTAACTCCGGAAAATGAAAAACTGTTTTTT. Translation: CASRLTPENEKLFF.

This chain uses TRBV30 with TRBJ1-1, with unresolved D. Per the germline V gene, CDR1 is GTSNPN and CDR2 is SVGIG (reference sequence). The CDR3 is made up of 15 amino acids. V lost 0 bases to trimming and J lost 0 bases, with 11 bases between them. Here the CDR3 reads CAWSVRGSMNTEAFF. The CDR3 DNA sequence: TGTGCCTGGAGTGTACGCGGCAGCATGAACACTGAAGCTTTCTTT.

The chain combines TRBV6-5 with TRBJ2-7; 8 nucleotides align to TRBD2. The CDR3 runs 13 residues. J lost 0 bases, V lost 6 bases, and 1 base had no gene match. Germline-derived CDR1 and CDR2 are MNHEY and SVGAGI. This CDR3 is CASRLADSYEQYF. CDR3 DNA sequence: TGTGCCAGCAGACTAGCGGACTCCTACGAGCAGTACTTC.

This clone was found once. The chain carries TRBV30 and TRBJ2-1; 10 bases map to TRBD2. V lost 0 bases and J lost 4; bases outside the gene matches: 9. The CDR3 covers 17 residues. Germline V CDR1 and CDR2: GTSNPN, SVGIG (reference sequence). In nucleotides, the CDR3 is TGTGCCTGGAGTGTAGGGTGGACTAGCGGAGCATACAATGAGCAGTTCTTC. Translating gives CAWSVGWTSGAYNEQFF.

This clone was detected once. The chain carries TRBV6-5 and TRBJ1-3; no clear D. In germline, CDR1 is MNHEY, CDR2 SVGAGI. There are 12 residues in the CDR3. V was clipped by 6 bases and J by 3 bases, with 6 bases between them. The DNA for the CDR3 is TGTGCCAGCAGCCCGCTTGGAAACACCATATATTTT. Translating it yields CASSPLGNTIYF.

This clone appeared many times. The chain carries TRBV19 and TRBJ2-1; TRBD2 matches 14 bases. The CDR3 loop spans 15 amino acids. CDR1 is LNHDA and CDR2 is SQIVND in the germline V gene (reference sequence). V was pared by 7 bases and J by 8 bases, with 7 bases of the junction left unmatched. Here the CDR3 reads CASTNRGLAGDEQFF. The CDR3, as DNA: TGTGCCAGTACCAACAGGGGACTAGCGGGAGATGAGCAGTTCTTC.

J is TRBJ2-1 and V is TRBV27, with 9 positions matching TRBD2. The CDR3 covers 17 residues. CDR1 and CDR2 from the germline V gene are MNHEY and SMNVEV (reference sequence). After removal of 3 bases from V and 6 bases from J, the junction contained 12 bases not matched to a gene. The CDR3 loop is CASSLASSGALLNEQFF. The CDR3 region has the DNA TGTGCCAGCAGTTTGGCGTCTAGCGGGGCCCTACTCAATGAGCAGTTCTTC.

V is TRBV4-1 and J is TRBJ2-7; 11 bases are shared with TRBD1. The trim removed 4 bases at V and 3 bases at J, leaving 5 bases unmatched. The CDR3 runs 15 residues. Germline-derived CDR1 and CDR2 are MGHRA and YSYEKL. CDR3 loop: CASSPSGQGGYEQYF. In DNA, the CDR3 is TGCGCCAGCAGCCCCTCGGGACAGGGGGGCTACGAGCAGTACTTC.

This chain links TRBV9 with TRBJ2-1, with 8 bases fitting TRBD2. The germline CDR1 and CDR2 sequences are SGDLS and YYNGEE. Germline trimming cut 0 bases from V and 1 base from J; bases unmatched to any gene: 12. The CDR3 is 19 amino acids. This CDR3 reads CASSVGLANPPLSYNEQFF. CDR3 nucleotides: TGTGCCAGCAGCGTAGGACTAGCGAACCCCCCGTTATCCTACAATGAGCAGTTCTTC.